The 8 T cell receptor beta chains below all came from one sample that was sequenced in a study of technical replicates of blood from a handful of donors. TCRdb keeps only in-frame clones here, not all; method: immunoSEQ multiplex PCR. Of approximately 59,000 clones in the sample, approximately 84% are singletons; the top ten hold roughly 5%. Sequencing used PBMCs. Source of these receptors: a human donor in good health. Some clones in this sample may be carry-over from other donors' samples.

The chain has TRBV7-2 and TRBJ2-1; 9 positions agree with TRBD2. From germline, CDR1 is SGHTA and CDR2 FQGNSA. The V segment lost 2 bases and the J segment 8 bases; nucleotides outside the gene matches: 7. The CDR3 totals 15 residues. The CDR3 DNA sequence: TGTGCCAGCAGCTTACAGACTAGCGGTGGCTATGAGCAGTTCTTC. Translating gives CASSLQTSGGYEQFF.

This clone has a single count. The rearrangement joins TRBV5-1 to TRBJ1-2, with D perhaps TRBD1 (5 bases). Germline lookup yields CDR1 SGHRS and CDR2 YFSETQ. The CDR3 length is 14 residues. V gave up 5 bases and J gave up 6 bases, with 17 bases separating them. The CDR3 loop is CASRPWGGKDGYTF. In DNA, the CDR3 is TGCGCCAGCAGGCCGTGGGGGGGGAAGGATGGCTACACCTTC.

This clone turned up a few times. V gene TRBV7-3 combines with J gene TRBJ1-6; D possibly corresponds to TRBD1 (5 bases). V shed 11 bases and J shed 7 bases, with 9 bases lying between them. Germline V gene lookup returns CDR1 SGHTA and CDR2 FQGTGA. This CDR3 is 11 amino acids long. DNA of the CDR3: TGTGCCGGTCGACAGAATTCACCCCTCCACTTT. This encodes CAGRQNSPLHF.

V usage is TRBV29-1 and J usage is TRBJ2-5; D possibly corresponds to TRBD2 (6 bases). Germline V CDR1 and CDR2: SQVTM, ANQGSEA. The V end was cut by 5 bases, the J end by 7 bases, with 17 bases between. The CDR3 is 13 residues long. DNA for the CDR3: TGCAGCGTTACCGGGACTCCTGATGTGACCCAGTACTTC. Translation gives CSVTGTPDVTQYF.

This sequence joins TRBV4-2 and TRBJ1-6; D is ambiguous. Per germline, CDR1 LGHNA and CDR2 YNFKEQ. This CDR3 has 15 amino acids. Trimming shortened V by 1 base and J by 8 bases, and 12 bases separated the two germline ends. The CDR3 bases are TGTGCCAGCAGCCAAGTAGTCGAACGGGATTCACCCCTCCACTTT. Its translation: CASSQVVERDSPLHF.

Here the CDR3 reads CASSAGQGFFSYEQYF. The CDR3 DNA follows: TGCGCCAGCAGCGCAGGACAGGGCTTTTTCTCCTACGAGCAGTACTTC. The rearrangement joins TRBV5-1 to TRBJ2-7, with 8 bases lining up with TRBD1. V shed 4 bases, J shed 0 bases, and the junction held 9 bases outside the gene matches. The V gene's germline CDR1 is SGHRS and CDR2 YFSETQ. The CDR3 consists of 16 residues. Using reference TRBV5-1 and TRBJ2-7 for the parts outside the CDR3, the full variable domain is KAGVTQTPRYLIKTRGQQVTLSCSPISGHRSVSWYQQTPGQGLQFLFEYFSETQRNKGNFPGRFSGRQFSNSRSEMNVSTLELGDSALYLCASSAGQGFFSYEQYFGPGTRLTVT.

V gene TRBV5-1 combines with J gene TRBJ2-7; TRBD2 matches 7 bases. Germline V lookup: CDR1 SGHRS, CDR2 YFSETQ. There are 14 residues in the CDR3. The V gene end was trimmed by 0 bases and the J gene end by 6 bases; junction bases not matched to a gene: 6. The CDR3 DNA is TGCGCCAGCAGCTTGGATGGGGGAGGGCGCGAGCAGTACTTC. Its translation is CASSLDGGGREQYF.

This clone was picked up one time. The CDR3 loop is CASSGYRSYEQYF. The CDR3, as DNA: TGTGCCAGCAGCGGTTACAGGTCCTACGAGCAGTACTTC. This chain uses TRBV9 with TRBJ2-7, with D perhaps TRBD1 (5 bases). The CDR3 has 13 residues. V gave up 3 bases and J gave up 1 base, with 8 bases separating them. The germline V gene has CDR1 SGDLS and CDR2 YYNGEE.